The rows below give T cell receptor beta chains drawn from one sample of a study of blood T cells in healthy people across ages. A single record per CDR3 protein comes from TCRdb applying MiXCR to the 5' RACE reads. The sample holds about 670,000 distinct CDR3 sequences; roughly half are singletons and the top ten take approximately 13%. Sequencing was performed on blood. These receptors all stem from a woman of 80 years or more in good health. Both conserved end residues are trimmed from each CDR3.

V,J,CDR3
TRBV2,TRBJ1-3,ASSEGQGWRNTIY
TRBV29-1,TRBJ1-1,SSRTGGGTEAF
TRBV27,TRBJ1-6,ASRLLGVPDSPLH
TRBV20-1,TRBJ1-6,SARVPNNSPLH
TRBV4-2,TRBJ1-5,ASSHGTARSNQPQH
TRBV20-1,TRBJ1-1,SAFRPGEAF
TRBV28,TRBJ1-5,ASSGGTVDQPQH
TRBV12-3/TRBV12-4,TRBJ2-5,ASSLGAQETQY
TRBV29-1,TRBJ2-6,SVGTGSSGANVLT
TRBV7-9,TRBJ2-3,ASPQGTSDTDTQY
TRBV2,TRBJ2-5,AGQPGVQETQY
TRBV21-1,TRBJ2-1,ASSKRKQVTGGTYNEQF
TRBV4-2,TRBJ2-1,ASSQDGSIRNEQF
TRBV5-1,TRBJ2-3,ASSLPLTSGSTDTQY
TRBV6-6,TRBJ2-2,ASSYSSGVGELF
TRBV24-1,TRBJ2-3,ATQTGRTDTQY
TRBV18,TRBJ2-3,ASSPKGDTQY
TRBV28,TRBJ2-3,ASSTQDRVNAPDTQY
TRBV4-2,TRBJ1-2,ASSQDLQGVYGYT
TRBV12-3/TRBV12-4,TRBJ2-6,ASRRSSGANVLT